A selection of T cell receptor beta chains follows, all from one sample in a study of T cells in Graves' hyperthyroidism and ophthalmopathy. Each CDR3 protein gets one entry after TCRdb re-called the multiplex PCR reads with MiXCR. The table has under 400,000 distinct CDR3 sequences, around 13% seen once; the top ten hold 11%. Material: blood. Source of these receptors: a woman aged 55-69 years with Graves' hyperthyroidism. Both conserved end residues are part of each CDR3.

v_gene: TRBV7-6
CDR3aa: CASSLNSGSYNEQFF

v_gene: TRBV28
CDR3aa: CASSRPSSYNEQFF

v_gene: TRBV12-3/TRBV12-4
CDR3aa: CASSPDPLGANVLTF

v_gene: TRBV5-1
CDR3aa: CASSATEYEQYF

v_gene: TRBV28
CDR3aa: CASRGPTGGKLFF

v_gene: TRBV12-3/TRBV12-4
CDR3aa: CASRTSATYNEQFF

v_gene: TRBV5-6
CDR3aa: CASSWTTEQYF

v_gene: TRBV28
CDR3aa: CASTHGGDRVGDTQYF

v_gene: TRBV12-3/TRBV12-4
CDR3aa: CASSRSGSNEQFF

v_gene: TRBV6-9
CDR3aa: CASSYFQGDYEQYF

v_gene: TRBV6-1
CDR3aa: CASRRESGGPFPYEQHF

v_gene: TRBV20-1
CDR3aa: CSAYRLREQYF

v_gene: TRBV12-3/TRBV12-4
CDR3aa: CASSLLAGRPGEQYF

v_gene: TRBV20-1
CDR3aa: CSARDRDQSSHEQYF

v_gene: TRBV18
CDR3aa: CASSPPRGNTEAFF

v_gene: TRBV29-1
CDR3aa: CSAGTGDRDGYTF